This TCR beta chain stems from a study of vaccination effects on CD4 cells after COVID-19. Looking at the study overall: Post-vaccine samples followed the second dose by a median of 72 days. Study-wide results and limits: In the late period after vaccination, infection- and vaccine-induced clones contracted markedly.

The method was immunoSEQ multiplex PCR; TCRdb's version includes in-frame clones alone and lacks a portion of them. In the table there are 20,000 to 30,000 clones, almost 70% of which are singletons. This clone has only a few counts. The antigen remains unidentified. Germline CDR1 reads SGHDT; CDR2 reads YYEEEE. This CDR3 has 17 amino acids. The trim removed 1 base at V and 2 bases at J, leaving 9 bases unmatched. Antigen-specific CD4+ T cells expanded by the ViraFEST assay with viral peptide pools were then sequenced. The culture ran for roughly ten days before CD4+ T cells were isolated. Participants each got two BNT162b2 or mRNA-1273 vaccine doses. Vaccine recipients, nucleocapsid antibody negative, had no prior SARS-CoV-2 infection. Cells had half their medium changed to IL-2 medium on days 3 and 7.

The clonotype comes from a human donor who received a COVID-19 vaccine. The sample was CD4+ T cells from PBMCs cultured with SARS-CoV-2 spike peptides, taken after COVID-19 vaccination. The chain joins TRBV5-6 to TRBJ2-7, with TRBD2 matching 10 bases. CDR3 in amino acids: CASSLWGSSGSAYEQYF. The CDR3 DNA reads as TGTGCCAGCAGCTTGTGGGGCTCTAGCGGGAGTGCCTACGAGCAGTACTTC.